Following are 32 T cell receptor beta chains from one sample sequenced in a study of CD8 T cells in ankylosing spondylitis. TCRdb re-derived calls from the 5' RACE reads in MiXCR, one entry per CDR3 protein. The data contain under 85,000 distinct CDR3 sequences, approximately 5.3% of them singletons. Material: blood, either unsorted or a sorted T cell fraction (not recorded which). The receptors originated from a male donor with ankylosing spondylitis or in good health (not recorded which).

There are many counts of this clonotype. CDR3 in DNA: TGTGCCAGCAGTATCAGGGGGCCGGGGGAGACCCAGTACTTC. Translation gives CASSIRGPGETQYF. The genes are TRBV12-3 or TRBV12-4 and TRBJ2-5, with 8 nucleotides matching TRBD1. Germline trimming cut 5 bases from V and 5 bases from J; bases unmatched to any gene: 7. The CDR3 consists of 14 residues.

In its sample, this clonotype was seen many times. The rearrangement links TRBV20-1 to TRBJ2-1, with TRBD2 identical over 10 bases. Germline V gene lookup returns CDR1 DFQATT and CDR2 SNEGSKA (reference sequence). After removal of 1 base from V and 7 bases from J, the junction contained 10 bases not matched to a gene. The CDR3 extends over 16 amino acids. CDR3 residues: CSARAGLAGVGNEQFF. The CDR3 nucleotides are TGCAGTGCTAGAGCGGGTCTAGCGGGGGTGGGGAATGAGCAGTTCTTC.

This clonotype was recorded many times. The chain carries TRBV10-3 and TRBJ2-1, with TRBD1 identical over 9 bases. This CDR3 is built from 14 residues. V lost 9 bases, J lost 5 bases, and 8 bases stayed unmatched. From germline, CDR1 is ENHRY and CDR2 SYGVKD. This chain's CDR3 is CAMARQGVDNEQFF. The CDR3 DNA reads TGTGCCATGGCACGACAGGGGGTCGACAATGAGCAGTTCTTC.

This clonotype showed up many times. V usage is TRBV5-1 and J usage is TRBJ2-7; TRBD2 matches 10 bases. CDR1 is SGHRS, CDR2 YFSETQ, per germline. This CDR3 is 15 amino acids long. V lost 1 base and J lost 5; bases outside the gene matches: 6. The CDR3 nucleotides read TGCGCCAGCAGCTTGTCGGCCAGCGGGGGGGACGAGCAGTACTTC. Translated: CASSLSASGGDEQYF.

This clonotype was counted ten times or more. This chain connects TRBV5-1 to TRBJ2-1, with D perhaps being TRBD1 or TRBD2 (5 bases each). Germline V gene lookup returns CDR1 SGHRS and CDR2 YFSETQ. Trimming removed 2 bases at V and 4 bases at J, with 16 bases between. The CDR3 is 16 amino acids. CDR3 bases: TGCGCCAGCAGCTTCAACGGGGCGGGTATTTACAATGAGCAGTTCTTC. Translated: CASSFNGAGIYNEQFF. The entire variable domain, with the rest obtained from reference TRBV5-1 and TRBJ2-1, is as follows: KAGVTQTPRYLIKTRGQQVTLSCSPISGHRSVSWYQQTPGQGLQFLFEYFSETQRNKGNFPGRFSGRQFSNSRSEMNVSTLELGDSALYLCASSFNGAGIYNEQFFGPGTRLTVL.

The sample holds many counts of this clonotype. CDR3 in DNA: TGTGCCAGCCGGACCGCGGGACTCACAGATACGCAGTATTTT. It is translated as CASRTAGLTDTQYF. The chain has TRBV6-2 or TRBV6-3 and TRBJ2-3; tentatively, D is TRBD2 (6 bases). The CDR3 contains 14 residues. CDR1 is MNHEY and CDR2 is SVGEGT in the germline V gene. Trimming cost V 8 bases and J 2 bases, with 14 bases left between them.

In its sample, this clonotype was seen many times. CDR3 loop: CASQTGAYNEQFF. CDR3 DNA: TGTGCCAGCCAGACAGGAGCTTACAATGAGCAGTTCTTC. This chain connects TRBV28 to TRBJ2-1, with D possibly matching TRBD1 (6 bases). The V gene lost 8 bases and the J gene lost 4 bases, with 12 bases spanning the gap. The CDR3 sequence is 13 residues long. Germline loops: CDR1 MDHEN, CDR2 SYDVKM.

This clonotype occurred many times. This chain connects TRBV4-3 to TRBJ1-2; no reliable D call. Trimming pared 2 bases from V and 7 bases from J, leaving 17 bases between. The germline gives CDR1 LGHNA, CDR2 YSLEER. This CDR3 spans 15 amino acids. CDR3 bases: TGCGCCAGCAGCCAATTGGACGGTCAGGAGAGTGGCTACACCTTC. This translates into CASSQLDGQESGYTF.

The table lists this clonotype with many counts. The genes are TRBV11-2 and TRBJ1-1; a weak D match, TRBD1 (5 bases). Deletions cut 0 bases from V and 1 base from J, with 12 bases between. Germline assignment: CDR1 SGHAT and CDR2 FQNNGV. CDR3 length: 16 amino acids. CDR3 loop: CASSLEFGRANTEAFF. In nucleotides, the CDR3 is TGTGCCAGCAGCTTAGAATTCGGCAGGGCGAACACTGAAGCTTTCTTT.

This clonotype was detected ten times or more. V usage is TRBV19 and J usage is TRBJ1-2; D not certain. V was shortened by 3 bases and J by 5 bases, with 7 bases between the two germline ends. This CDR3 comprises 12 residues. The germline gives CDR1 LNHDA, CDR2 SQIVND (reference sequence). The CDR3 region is CASSIRGYGYTF. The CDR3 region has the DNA TGTGCCAGTAGTATTCGGGGATATGGCTACACCTTC.

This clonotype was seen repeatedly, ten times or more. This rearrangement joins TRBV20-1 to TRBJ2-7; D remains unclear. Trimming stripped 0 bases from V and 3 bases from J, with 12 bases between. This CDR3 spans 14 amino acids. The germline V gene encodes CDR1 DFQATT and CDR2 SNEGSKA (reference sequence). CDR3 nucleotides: TGCAGTGCTAGAGATCACAATGGCCTCTACGAGCAGTACTTC. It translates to CSARDHNGLYEQYF.

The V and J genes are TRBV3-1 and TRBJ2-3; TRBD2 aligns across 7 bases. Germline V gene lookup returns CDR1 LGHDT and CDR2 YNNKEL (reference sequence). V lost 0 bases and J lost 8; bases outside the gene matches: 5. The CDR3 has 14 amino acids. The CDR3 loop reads CASSQESSGATQYF. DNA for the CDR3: TGTGCCAGCAGCCAAGAGTCCAGCGGGGCTACGCAGTATTTT.

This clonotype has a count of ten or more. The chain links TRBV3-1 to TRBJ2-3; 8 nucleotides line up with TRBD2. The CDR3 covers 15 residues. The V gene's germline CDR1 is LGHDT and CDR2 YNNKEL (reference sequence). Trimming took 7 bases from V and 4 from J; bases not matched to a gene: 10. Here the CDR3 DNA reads TGTGCCAGCACCCTTACGGGGGGGCAATCAGATACGCAGTATTTT. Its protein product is CASTLTGGQSDTQYF.

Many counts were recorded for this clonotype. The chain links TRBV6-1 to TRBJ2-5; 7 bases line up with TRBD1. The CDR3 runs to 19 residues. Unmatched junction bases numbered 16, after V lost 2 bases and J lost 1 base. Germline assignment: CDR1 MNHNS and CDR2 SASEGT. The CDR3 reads CASSEHPPQQGSSQETQYF. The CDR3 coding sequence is TGTGCCAGCAGTGAACACCCCCCCCAACAGGGGTCGAGCCAAGAGACCCAGTACTTC.

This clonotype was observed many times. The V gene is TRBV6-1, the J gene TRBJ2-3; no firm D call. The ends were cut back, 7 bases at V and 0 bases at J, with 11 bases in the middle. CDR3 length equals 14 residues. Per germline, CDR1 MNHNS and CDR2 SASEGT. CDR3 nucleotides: TGTGCCAGCACCAAACGGACGAGCACAGATACGCAGTATTTT. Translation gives CASTKRTSTDTQYF.

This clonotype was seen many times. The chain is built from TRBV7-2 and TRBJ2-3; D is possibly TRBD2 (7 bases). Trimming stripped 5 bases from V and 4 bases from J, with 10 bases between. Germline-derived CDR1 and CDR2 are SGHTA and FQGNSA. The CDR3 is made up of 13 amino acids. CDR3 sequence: CASSEGGADTQYF. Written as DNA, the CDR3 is TGTGCCAGCAGCGAAGGGGGGGCAGATACGCAGTATTTT.

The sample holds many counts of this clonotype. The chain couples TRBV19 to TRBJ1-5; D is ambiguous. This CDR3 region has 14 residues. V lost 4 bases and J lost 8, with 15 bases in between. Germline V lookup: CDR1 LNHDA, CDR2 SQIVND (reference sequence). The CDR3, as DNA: TGTGCCAGTAGTAGTCAAACGGGAATTGAGCCCCAGCATTTT. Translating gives CASSSQTGIEPQHF.

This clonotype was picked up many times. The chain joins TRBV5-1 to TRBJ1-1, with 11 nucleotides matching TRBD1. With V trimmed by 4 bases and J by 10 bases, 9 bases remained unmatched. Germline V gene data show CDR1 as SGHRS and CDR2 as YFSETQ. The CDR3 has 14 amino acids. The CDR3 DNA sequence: TGCGCCAGCAGCACGGAACCCGGGACAGGGGGAGCTTTCTTT. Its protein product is CASSTEPGTGGAFF.

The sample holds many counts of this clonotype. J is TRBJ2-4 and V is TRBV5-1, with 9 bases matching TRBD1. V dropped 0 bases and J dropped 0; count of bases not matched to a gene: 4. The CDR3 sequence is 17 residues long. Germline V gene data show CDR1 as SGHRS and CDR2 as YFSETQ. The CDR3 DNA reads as TGCGCCAGCAGCTTGGATGGGACAGGGCGAGCCAAAAACATTCAGTACTTC. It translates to CASSLDGTGRAKNIQYF. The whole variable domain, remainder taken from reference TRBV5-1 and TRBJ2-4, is KAGVTQTPRYLIKTRGQQVTLSCSPISGHRSVSWYQQTPGQGLQFLFEYFSETQRNKGNFPGRFSGRQFSNSRSEMNVSTLELGDSALYLCASSLDGTGRAKNIQYFGAGTRLSVL.

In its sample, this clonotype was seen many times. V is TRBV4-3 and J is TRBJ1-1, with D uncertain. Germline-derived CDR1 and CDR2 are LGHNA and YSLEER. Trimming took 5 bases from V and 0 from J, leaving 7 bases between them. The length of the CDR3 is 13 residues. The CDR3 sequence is CASSYRMNTEAFF. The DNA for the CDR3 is TGCGCCAGCAGCTACAGAATGAACACTGAAGCTTTCTTT.

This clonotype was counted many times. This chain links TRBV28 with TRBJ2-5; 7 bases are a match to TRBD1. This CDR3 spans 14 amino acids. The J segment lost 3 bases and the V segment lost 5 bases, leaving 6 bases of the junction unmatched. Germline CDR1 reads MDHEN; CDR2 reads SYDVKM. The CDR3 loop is CASSQTGLEETQYF. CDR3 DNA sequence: TGTGCCAGCAGTCAGACAGGGCTTGAAGAGACCCAGTACTTC.

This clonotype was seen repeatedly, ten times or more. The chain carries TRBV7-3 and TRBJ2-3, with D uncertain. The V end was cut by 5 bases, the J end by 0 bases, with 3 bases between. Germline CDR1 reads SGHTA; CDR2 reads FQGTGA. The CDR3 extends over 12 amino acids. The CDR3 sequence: CASSASTDTQYF. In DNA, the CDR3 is TGTGCCAGCAGCGCTAGCACAGATACGCAGTATTTT.

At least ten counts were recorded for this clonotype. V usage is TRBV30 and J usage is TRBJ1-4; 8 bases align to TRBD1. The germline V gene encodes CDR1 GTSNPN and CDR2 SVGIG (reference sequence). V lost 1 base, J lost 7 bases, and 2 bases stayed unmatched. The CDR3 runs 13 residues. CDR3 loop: CAWSGTGIEKLFF. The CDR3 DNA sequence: TGTGCCTGGAGTGGGACAGGGATTGAAAAACTGTTTTTT.

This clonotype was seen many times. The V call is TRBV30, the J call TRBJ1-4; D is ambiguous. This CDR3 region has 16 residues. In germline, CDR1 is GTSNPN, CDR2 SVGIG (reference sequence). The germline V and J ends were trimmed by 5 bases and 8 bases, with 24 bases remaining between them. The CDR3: CAWLLLRTPGEEKLFF. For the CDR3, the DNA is TGTGCCTGGTTACTATTACGGACTCCGGGCGAGGAAAAACTGTTTTTT.

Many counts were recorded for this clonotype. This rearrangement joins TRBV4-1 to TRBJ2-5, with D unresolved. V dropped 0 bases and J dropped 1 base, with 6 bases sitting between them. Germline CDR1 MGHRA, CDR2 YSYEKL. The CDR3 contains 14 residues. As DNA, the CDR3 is TGCGCCAGCAGCCAAGAGGGCCCCCAAGAGACCCAGTACTTC. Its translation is CASSQEGPQETQYF.

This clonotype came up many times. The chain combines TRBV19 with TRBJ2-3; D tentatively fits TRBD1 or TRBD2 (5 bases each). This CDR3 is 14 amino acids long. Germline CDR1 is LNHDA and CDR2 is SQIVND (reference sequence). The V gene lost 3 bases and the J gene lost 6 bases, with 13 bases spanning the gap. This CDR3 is CASSITGTPDTQYF. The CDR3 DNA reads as TGTGCCAGTAGTATTACCGGGACGCCTGATACGCAGTATTTT. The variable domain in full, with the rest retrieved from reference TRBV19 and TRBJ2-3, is DGGITQSPKYLFRKEGQNVTLSCEQNLNHDAMYWYRQDPGQGLRLIYYSQIVNDFQKGDIAEGYSVSREKKESFPLTVTSAQKNPTAFYLCASSITGTPDTQYFGPGTRLTVL.

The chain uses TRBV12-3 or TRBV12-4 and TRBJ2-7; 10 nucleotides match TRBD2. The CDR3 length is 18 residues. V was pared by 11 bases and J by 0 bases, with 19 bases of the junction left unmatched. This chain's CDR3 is CACCLGLSGGSSSYEQYF. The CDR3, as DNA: TGTGCCTGCTGTTTAGGGCTTAGCGGGGGGTCTAGCTCCTACGAGCAGTACTTC.

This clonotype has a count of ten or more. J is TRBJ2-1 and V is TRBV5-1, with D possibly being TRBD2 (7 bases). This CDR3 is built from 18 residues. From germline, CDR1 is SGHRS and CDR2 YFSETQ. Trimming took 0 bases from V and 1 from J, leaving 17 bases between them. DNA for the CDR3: TGCGCCAGCAGCTTGGCGAGAGGGGGGGGCCCTTCCTACAATGAGCAGTTCTTC. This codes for CASSLARGGGPSYNEQFF.

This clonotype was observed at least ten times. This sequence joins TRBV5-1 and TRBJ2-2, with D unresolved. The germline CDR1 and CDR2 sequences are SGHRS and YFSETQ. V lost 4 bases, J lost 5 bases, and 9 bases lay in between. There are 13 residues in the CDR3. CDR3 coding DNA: TGCGCCAGCAGCGAGGTATATACCGGGGAGCTGTTTTTT. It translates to CASSEVYTGELFF.

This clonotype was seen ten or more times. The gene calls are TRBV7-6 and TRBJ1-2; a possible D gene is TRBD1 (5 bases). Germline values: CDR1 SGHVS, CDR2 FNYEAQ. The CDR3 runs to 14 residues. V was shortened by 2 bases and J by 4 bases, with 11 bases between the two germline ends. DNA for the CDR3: TGTGCCAGCAGCTTAAGTGAACAGGTCTATGGCTACACCTTC. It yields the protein CASSLSEQVYGYTF.

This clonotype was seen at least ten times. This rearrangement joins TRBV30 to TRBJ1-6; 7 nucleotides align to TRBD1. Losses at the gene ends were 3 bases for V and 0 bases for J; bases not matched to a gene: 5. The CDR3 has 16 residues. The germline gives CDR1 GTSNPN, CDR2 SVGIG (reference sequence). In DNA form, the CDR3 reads TGTGCCTGGAGCCAGACAGGGAACTCCTATAATTCACCCCTCCACTTT. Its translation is CAWSQTGNSYNSPLHF.

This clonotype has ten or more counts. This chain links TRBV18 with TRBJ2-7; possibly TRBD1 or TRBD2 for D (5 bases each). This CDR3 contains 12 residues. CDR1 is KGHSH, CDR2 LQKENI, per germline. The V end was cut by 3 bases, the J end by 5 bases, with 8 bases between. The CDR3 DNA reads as TGTGCCAGCTCACCCCGGGACGACGAGCAGTACTTC. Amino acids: CASSPRDDEQYF. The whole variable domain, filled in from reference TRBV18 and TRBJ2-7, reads NAGVMQNPRHLVRRRGQEARLRCSPMKGHSHVYWYRQLPEEGLKFMVYLQKENIIDESGMPKERFSAEFPKEGPSILRIQQVVRGDSAAYFCASSPRDDEQYFGPGTRLTVT.